Given below is one T cell receptor (beta chain) in context. The antigen remains unidentified. V trimming: 4 bases; J trimming: 3 bases; junction bases outside the gene matches: 8. CDR3 length: 15 amino acids. The germline gives CDR1 LGHNA, CDR2 YNFKEQ. Quantitative molecular-barcoded 5'-RACE generated the TCR beta libraries. In TCRdb, the 5' RACE reads were re-called with MiXCR into one record per CDR3 protein. The sample contains 100,000 to 150,000 distinct CDR3 sequences, about 15% of which appear only once. The sample is drawn from a study of CD8 T cells in ankylosing spondylitis. The study's findings and limits: What appeared characteristic of ankylosing spondylitis blood was a TCR beta motif of several highly homologous variants. Disease-linked clones bore a CD8+ phenotype and were relatively rare in peripheral blood. The study looked at matched synovial fluid samples from ankylosing spondylitis patients. Disease-linked clones were reported to be significantly enriched there. In synovial fluid and blood from reactive arthritis, some motif variants were previously reported.

The receptor comes from a male donor with ankylosing spondylitis. The sample consisted of blood, either unsorted or a sorted T cell fraction (not recorded which). The gene calls are TRBV4-2 and TRBJ2-7; 8 nucleotides align to TRBD2. Here the CDR3 reads CASSLRGAGDYEQYF. The DNA of the CDR3 is TGTGCCAGCAGCCTCCGTGGAGCGGGGGACTACGAGCAGTACTTC.